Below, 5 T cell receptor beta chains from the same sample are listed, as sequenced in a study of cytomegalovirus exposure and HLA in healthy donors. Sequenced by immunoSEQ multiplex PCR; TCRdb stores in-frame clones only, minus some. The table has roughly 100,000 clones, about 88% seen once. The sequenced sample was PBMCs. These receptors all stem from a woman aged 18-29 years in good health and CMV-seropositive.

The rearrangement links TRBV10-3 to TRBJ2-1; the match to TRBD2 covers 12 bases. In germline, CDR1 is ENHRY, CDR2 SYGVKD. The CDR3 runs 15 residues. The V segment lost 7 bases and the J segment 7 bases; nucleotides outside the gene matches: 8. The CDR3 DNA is TGTGCCATCATTGGACTAGCGGGGCCTCGGAATGAGCAGTTCTTC. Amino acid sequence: CAIIGLAGPRNEQFF.

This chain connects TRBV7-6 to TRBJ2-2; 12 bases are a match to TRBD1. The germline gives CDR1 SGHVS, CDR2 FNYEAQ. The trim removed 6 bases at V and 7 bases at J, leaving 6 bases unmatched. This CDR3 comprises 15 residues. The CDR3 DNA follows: TGTGCCAGCAGTACCGGGACAGGGGGCTTCGGGGAGCTGTTTTTT. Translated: CASSTGTGGFGELFF.

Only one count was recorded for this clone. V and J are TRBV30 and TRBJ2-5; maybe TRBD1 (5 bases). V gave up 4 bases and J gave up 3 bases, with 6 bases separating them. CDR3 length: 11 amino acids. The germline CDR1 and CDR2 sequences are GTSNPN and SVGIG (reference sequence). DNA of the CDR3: TGTGCCTGGAAGGGGAAAGAGACCCAGTACTTC. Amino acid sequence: CAWKGKETQYF.

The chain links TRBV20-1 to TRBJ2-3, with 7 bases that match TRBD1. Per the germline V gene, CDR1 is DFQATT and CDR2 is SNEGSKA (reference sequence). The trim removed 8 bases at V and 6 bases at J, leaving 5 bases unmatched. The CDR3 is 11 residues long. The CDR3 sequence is CSSTGTDTQYF. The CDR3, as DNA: TGCAGTTCGACAGGGACGGATACGCAGTATTTT.

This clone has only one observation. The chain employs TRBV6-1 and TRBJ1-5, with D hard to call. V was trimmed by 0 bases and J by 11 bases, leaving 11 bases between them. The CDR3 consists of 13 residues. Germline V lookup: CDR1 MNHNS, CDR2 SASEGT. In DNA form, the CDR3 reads TGTGCCAGCAGTGAAGCGGTGGGTACAGCCCAGCATTTT. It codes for CASSEAVGTAQHF.